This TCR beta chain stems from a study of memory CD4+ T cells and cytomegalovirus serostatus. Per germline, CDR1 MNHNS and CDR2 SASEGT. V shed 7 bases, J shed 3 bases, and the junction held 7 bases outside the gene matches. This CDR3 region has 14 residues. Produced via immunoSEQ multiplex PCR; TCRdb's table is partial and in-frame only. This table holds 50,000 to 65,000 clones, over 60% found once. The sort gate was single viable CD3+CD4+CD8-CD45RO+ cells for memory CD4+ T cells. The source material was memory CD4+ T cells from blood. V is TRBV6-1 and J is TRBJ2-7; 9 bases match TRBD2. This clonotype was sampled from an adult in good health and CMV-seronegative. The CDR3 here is CASIGGRGSYEQYF. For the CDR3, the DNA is TGTGCCAGCATTGGCGGGAGGGGAAGCTACGAGCAGTACTTC.